This TCR beta chain was found in a study of T cell responses to AZD1222 COVID-19 vaccine. Findings of the study overall: An increase in Spike-specific TCR breadth and depth was observed after two AZD1222 doses. Per reports, nearly half of all spike-specific TCRs target regions that are unmutated in variants. Clonal diversity may have been underestimated in mostly white British donors.

Measured with immunoSEQ multiplex PCR; TCRdb has only the in-frame clones, and not every one. The profile shows around 150,000 clones, around 90% of them singletons. On this clone: Its antigen remains unidentified.

Trimming took off 1 base at V and 6 bases at J, with 12 bases between the two ends. This CDR3 is 14 amino acids long. Germline loops: CDR1 SEHNR, CDR2 FQNEAQ (reference sequence). This receptor was identified in an adult who received the AZD1222 COVID-19 vaccine. The V call is TRBV7-9, the J call TRBJ1-2; D unclear. The source material was peripheral blood, sampled 28 days after the second AZD1222 dose. The CDR3, as DNA: TGTGCCAGCAGCTTAGATTATGGAGGTGATGGCTACACCTTC. Translation gives CASSLDYGGDGYTF.